Given below is one T cell receptor (beta chain) in context. The data derive from a study of T cell changes during pregnancy in multiple sclerosis. CDR3 size: 13 residues. Germline assignment: CDR1 MNHNY and CDR2 SVGAGI (reference sequence). J lost 9 bases, V lost 11 bases, and 15 bases had no gene match. Libraries were prepared by immunoSEQ multiplex PCR; TCRdb keeps only in-frame clonotypes and omits some of them. The repertoire holds roughly 100,000 clones, 91% seen once, with more than 1.5% in the top ten. The V and J genes are TRBV6-6 and TRBJ2-7; 8 positions agree with TRBD2. The TCR was taken from a female donor in good health, enrolled as a control in a pregnancy study. Material: peripheral blood, obtained after pregnancy. CDR3 bases: TGTGCCTCCGCCCCCGGGGGGGTCAGCGTGCAGTACTTC. As protein: CASAPGGVSVQYF.